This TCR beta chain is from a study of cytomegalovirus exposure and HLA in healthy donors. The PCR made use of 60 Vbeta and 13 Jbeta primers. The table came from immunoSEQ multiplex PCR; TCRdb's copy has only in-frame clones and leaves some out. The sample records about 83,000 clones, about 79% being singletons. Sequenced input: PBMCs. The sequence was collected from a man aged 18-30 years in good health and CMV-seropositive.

The CDR3 nucleotides are TGCGCCAGCAGCTTGGCCGGTGGACAGGTACAGTTCTTC. Its protein is CASSLAGGQVQFF. V and J are TRBV5-1 and TRBJ2-1; 7 bases agree with TRBD1. J lost 13 bases, V lost 0 bases, and 7 bases had no gene match. In germline, CDR1 is SGHRS, CDR2 YFSETQ. This CDR3 has 13 amino acids.